What follows are 13 T cell receptor beta chains derived from one specimen sequenced in a study of blood T cell repertoires in COVID-19. Data came from immunoSEQ multiplex PCR; TCRdb stores just in-frame clones and leaves some out. The sample consists of around 140,000 clones, just under 80% of them appearing once. Sequencing was done on a sample of peripheral blood. These receptors originate from a woman aged 55-69 years with acute or convalescent COVID-19.

This chain uses TRBV18 with TRBJ1-4; D remains ambiguous. The CDR3 length is 14 residues. Germline loops: CDR1 KGHSH, CDR2 LQKENI. V was trimmed by 2 bases and J by 10 bases, leaving 14 bases between them. CDR3 loop: CASSPGRDVGKLFF. DNA of the CDR3: TGTGCCAGCTCACCAGGGCGGGATGTCGGAAAACTGTTTTTT.

Of note for this clone: This same CDR3 is encoded by further DNA sequences in the sample. The V call is TRBV27, the J call TRBJ1-5; no reliable D call. The ends were cut back, 11 bases at V and 2 bases at J, with 7 bases in the middle. The CDR3 runs to 11 residues. Germline CDR1 reads MNHEY; CDR2 reads SMNVEV (reference sequence). The DNA of the CDR3 is TGTGCCTCCGGGGGCAATCAGCCCCAGCATTTT. Protein product: CASGGNQPQHF.

The gene calls are TRBV18 and TRBJ1-3; D remains ambiguous. The CDR3 runs to 16 residues. The germline V gene has CDR1 KGHSH and CDR2 LQKENI. V was shortened by 0 bases and J by 0 bases, with 9 bases between the two germline ends. The CDR3 loop is CASSPPGRRSGNTIYF. CDR3 bases: TGTGCCAGCTCACCACCGGGCAGGCGCTCTGGAAACACCATATATTTT.

The genes are TRBV30 and TRBJ2-1; 14 bases fit TRBD2. This CDR3 spans 18 amino acids. The germline V gene has CDR1 GTSNPN and CDR2 SVGIG (reference sequence). The trim removed 4 bases at V and 1 base at J, leaving 9 bases unmatched. DNA for the CDR3: TGTGCCTGGAAGGCGGGACTAGCGGGAGAAAGGTCCTACAATGAGCAGTTCTTC. It is translated as CAWKAGLAGERSYNEQFF. Together with reference TRBV30 and TRBJ2-1, the CDR3 gives the full variable domain: SQTIHQWPATLVQPVGSPLSLECTVEGTSNPNLYWYRQAAGRGLQLLFYSVGIGQISSEVPQNLSASRPQDRQFILSSKKLLLSDSGFYLCAWKAGLAGERSYNEQFFGPGTRLTVL.

V usage is TRBV6-1 and J usage is TRBJ2-7; TRBD2 matches 9 bases. CDR3 size: 15 residues. The V gene end was trimmed by 1 base and the J gene end by 0 bases; junction bases not matched to a gene: 1. Germline V CDR1 and CDR2: MNHNS, SASEGT. Here the CDR3 DNA reads TGTGCCAGCAGTGAAGGACTAGCGGTCTCCTACGAGCAGTACTTC. It yields the protein CASSEGLAVSYEQYF.

This clone was found a few times. V is TRBV11-2 and J is TRBJ1-6; TRBD1 aligns across 7 bases. V lost 5 bases and J lost 10; bases outside the gene matches: 17. The CDR3 consists of 17 residues. The germline CDR1 and CDR2 sequences are SGHAT and FQNNGV. The CDR3 here is CASSPPTQGLLGSPLHF. CDR3 sequence (DNA): TGTGCCAGCAGCCCCCCCACACAGGGGCTCTTAGGGTCACCCCTCCACTTT.

The chain uses TRBV28 and TRBJ2-7; D is possibly TRBD2 (7 bases). The CDR3 spans 16 residues. Trimming took 6 bases from V and 0 from J, leaving 18 bases between them. Germline V lookup: CDR1 MDHEN, CDR2 SYDVKM. The CDR3 sequence is CASRSRGGMSSYEQYF. DNA of the CDR3: TGTGCCAGCAGGTCAAGGGGGGGGATGAGCTCCTACGAGCAGTACTTC.

This rearrangement joins TRBV5-4 to TRBJ2-3, with D hard to call. The length of the CDR3 is 13 residues. Per the germline V gene, CDR1 is SGHNT and CDR2 is YYREEE (reference sequence). Trimming stripped 4 bases from V and 2 bases from J, with 8 bases between. CDR3 protein: CASSPLSTDTQYF. In DNA, the CDR3 is TGTGCCAGCAGCCCGTTATCCACAGATACGCAGTATTTT.

The gene calls are TRBV7-9 and TRBJ2-5; no reliable D call. The V gene's germline CDR1 is SEHNR and CDR2 FQNEAQ (reference sequence). The CDR3 contains 16 residues. V gave up 1 base and J gave up 1 base, with 13 bases separating them. CDR3 region: CASSLGLGGFQETQYF. CDR3 coding DNA: TGTGCCAGCAGCTTAGGGTTAGGCGGATTCCAAGAGACCCAGTACTTC.

The chain uses TRBV5-6 and TRBJ2-7; 11 nucleotides match TRBD2. The CDR3 consists of 15 residues. V dropped 3 bases and J dropped 1; count of bases not matched to a gene: 3. The germline CDR1 and CDR2 sequences are SGHDT and YYEEEE. Here the CDR3 reads CASSYGTSGSYEQYF. The CDR3 region has the DNA TGTGCCAGCAGCTACGGGACTAGCGGTTCCTACGAGCAGTACTTC.

This chain's CDR3 is CASSRTLTGEAFF. The CDR3 DNA reads as TGTGCCAGCAGCCGAACCTTGACAGGGGAAGCTTTCTTT. V is TRBV2 and J is TRBJ1-1, with TRBD1 matching over 7 bases. This CDR3 comprises 13 residues. Trimming at V came to 6 bases and at J to 8 bases, leaving 9 bases not matched to a gene. Per the germline V gene, CDR1 is SNHLY and CDR2 is FYNNEI.

The chain is built from TRBV15 and TRBJ2-1, with 9 bases aligning to TRBD2. CDR1 LNHNV and CDR2 YYDKDF come from the germline V gene (reference sequence). The V gene end was trimmed by 2 bases and the J gene end by 5 bases; junction bases not matched to a gene: 1. This CDR3 has 14 amino acids. In DNA form, the CDR3 reads TGTGCCACCAGCAGACTAGCGGGAAACAATGAGCAGTTCTTC. Encoded protein: CATSRLAGNNEQFF.

A word on this clone: The junction shows a germline mismatch at one end, possibly a read error. The rearrangement links TRBV24-1 to TRBJ2-7; possible D gene TRBD1, 6 bases. Germline CDR1 is KGHDR and CDR2 is SFDVKD. CDR3 length equals 15 residues. CDR3 DNA: TGTGCCACTAGTGACCGCCAGGGGAGCTCCTACGAGCAGTACTTC. This gives the protein CATSDRQGSSYEQYF.